This T cell receptor (beta chain) is drawn from a study of regulatory T cells in long-lasting Graves disease. Findings of the study overall: It was in persistent disease that TRBV28, TRBJ1-2 and TRBJ2-5 were favored.

V was clipped by 10 bases and J by 2 bases; unmatched bases: 12. Germline V gene data show CDR1 as MDHEN and CDR2 as SYDVKM. The CDR3 runs 15 residues. A word on this clonotype: Its antigen is as yet unknown.

Building of the TCR beta libraries involved iRepertoire HTBI primers and Arm-PCR of CDR3 regions. TCRdb passed the multiplex PCR reads through MiXCR, listing each CDR3 protein once. The sample contains hundreds of thousands of distinct CDR3 sequences, under 20% of which appear only once. Specified time point: newly diagnosed GD, antithyroid drugs for less than 3 months. Making the TCR library involved RNA that had been extracted from PBMCs. In addition, the sample was reused for a study of T cells in Graves' hyperthyroidism and ophthalmopathy. This second report adds: Any patient presenting with uncontrolled infection, other autoimmune disease, pregnancy or lactation was left out.

The TCR was taken from a woman in her twenties or thirties with Graves disease. The sequenced sample was peripheral blood mononuclear cells (PBMCs), obtained at new diagnosis, from a patient treated with antithyroid drugs. V and J are TRBV28 and TRBJ2-7, with 9 positions matching TRBD1. The DNA of the CDR3 is TGTGCCACCCGGGACAGGGACCTCCTTGCCTACGAGCAGTACTTC. Protein product: CATRDRDLLAYEQYF.